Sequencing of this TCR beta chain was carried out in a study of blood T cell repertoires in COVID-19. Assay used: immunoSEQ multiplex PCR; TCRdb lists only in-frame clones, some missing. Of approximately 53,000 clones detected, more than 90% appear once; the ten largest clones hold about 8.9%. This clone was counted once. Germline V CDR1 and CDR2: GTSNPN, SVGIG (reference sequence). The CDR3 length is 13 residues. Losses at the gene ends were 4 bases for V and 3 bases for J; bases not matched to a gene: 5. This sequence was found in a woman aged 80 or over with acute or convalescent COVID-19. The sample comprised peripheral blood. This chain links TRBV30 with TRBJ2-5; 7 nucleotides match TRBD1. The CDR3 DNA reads TGTGCCTGGATGGACAGGTTTAAAGAGACCCAGTACTTC. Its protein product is CAWMDRFKETQYF.